Listed below are T cell receptor beta chains from one sample, sequenced in a study of blood T cell repertoires in COVID-19. Profiled with immunoSEQ multiplex PCR; TCRdb holds only in-frame clones, not every one. The sample records about 200,000 clones, roughly 90% being singletons. Sequencing was done on a sample of PBMCs or T cells enriched from blood (not recorded which). The receptors were gathered from a woman aged 18-29 years who had recovered from COVID-19. The CDR3 runs from the conserved cysteine through the conserved F or W. A D gene is named only where the DNA matches it firmly. The listing skips clone size in some rows; elsewhere it reads once, few, many or a size class.

. | TRBJ2-6 | . | TRBV4-1 | TGCGCCAGCAGCCAAGATGAGGGTGTTGGGGCCAACGTCCTGACTTTC | CASSQDEGVGANVLTF
. | TRBJ1-1 | . | TRBV14 | TGTGCCAGCAGCCGAGGACAGACCTTTCCTATGAACACTGAAGCTTTCTTT | CASSRGQTFPMNTEAFF
. | TRBJ2-7 | . | TRBV27 | TGTGCCAGCAGTTTCTCTAGACGCGACGAGCAGTACTTC | CASSFSRRDEQYF
. | TRBJ2-1 | TRBD2 | TRBV28 | TGTGCCAGCAGATCGCCTTCCCCCTCTAAGCGGGGGGGTACACATGAGCAGTTCTTC | CASRSPSPSKRGGTHEQFF
. | TRBJ2-5 | TRBD2 | TRBV5-5 | TGTGCCAGCAGCTTTTTACTAGCGGGGGAACAAGAGACCCAGTACTTC | CASSFLLAGEQETQYF
. | TRBJ2-1 | TRBD2 | TRBV6-4 | TGTGCCAGCAGTGCTAGCGGGAGGTGGGATGAGCAGTTCTTC | CASSASGRWDEQFF
. | TRBJ1-1 | . | TRBV30 | TGTGCCTGGAGTGTTGGGGAGCGAGCTTTCTTT | CAWSVGERAFF
. | TRBJ2-7 | TRBD2 | TRBV6-1 | TGTGCCAGCAGTGACAACGGGGGGGCCTACGAGCAGTACTTC | CASSDNGGAYEQYF
. | TRBJ1-6 | . | TRBV27 | TGTGCCAGCAGTTTATCGCGGGTTGGTGCACCCCTCCACTTT | CASSLSRVGAPLHF
. | TRBJ1-2 | TRBD1 | TRBV4-1 | TGCGCCAGCAGCCAGGGACAGGGGGCGGCTGGCTACACCTTC | CASSQGQGAAGYTF
. | TRBJ2-7 | . | TRBV15 | TGTGCCACCAGAGAATCGCACAGGGCAACCTACGAGCAGTACTTC | CATRESHRATYEQYF
. | TRBJ1-3 | . | TRBV11-2 | TGTGCCAGCAGCTTAAGCCCTGGTTGGGCAGGGCCAGGAAACACCATATATTTT | CASSLSPGWAGPGNTIYF
. | TRBJ2-1 | TRBD1 | TRBV7-2 | TGTGCCAGCAGCCCCTTCGGGGACAGCTCCTACAATGAGCAGTTCTTC | CASSPFGDSSYNEQFF
once | TRBJ1-3 | . | TRBV5-4 | TGTGCCAGCAGCTTGGACAGAACCTCTGGAAACACCATATATTTT | CASSLDRTSGNTIYF
. | TRBJ2-3 | TRBD1 | TRBV30 | TGTGCCTGTAGGGGGCCAGGGGGAGATACGCAGTATTTT | CACRGPGGDTQYF
few | TRBJ1-5 | . | TRBV12-5 | TGTGCTAGTGGTTTGGAGCCGAATCAGCCCCAGCATTTT | CASGLEPNQPQHF
. | TRBJ1-1 | . | TRBV5-4 | TGTGCCAGCAGCCACGGCCGCGAGGCCACTGAAGCTTTCTTT | CASSHGREATEAFF
. | TRBJ1-2 | TRBD1 | TRBV5-4 | TGTGCCAGCAGAGGACGGGACAGGGAATTAAATGGCTACACCTTC | CASRGRDRELNGYTF